These T cell receptor beta chains were read from a single sample in a study of T-cell reconstitution after alpha-beta-depleted transplantation in children. TCRdb reprocessed the PCR reads via MiXCR and lists one record per CDR3 protein. The table has about 110,000 distinct CDR3 sequences, 9% to 12% seen once; the top ten hold 8%. Source: PBMCs from the stem cell graft donor, taken from the stem cell graft. The receptors come from a human donor who donated a stem cell graft to a child with acute lymphoblastic leukemia. The CDR3 runs from the conserved cysteine through the conserved F or W. The D gene is left open where the match is weak. The size of a clone is reported for some rows only, either as once, few or many, or as a class for expanded clones.

v_call,clone_size,j_call,d_call,cdr3_aa,cdr3_nt
TRBV9,-,TRBJ2-5,TRBD2,CASSTTWGGRETQYF,TGTGCCAGCAGCACTACCTGGGGGGGGAGAGAGACCCAGTACTTC
TRBV7-8,many,TRBJ1-4,-,CASSFGGGIEKLFF,TGTGCCAGCAGCTTCGGAGGGGGGATAGAAAAACTGTTTTTT
TRBV29-1,many,TRBJ2-1,-,CSCLWTASEQFF,TGCAGCTGCTTGTGGACTGCCAGTGAGCAGTTCTTC
TRBV9,-,TRBJ1-2,TRBD1,CASSVGTGPNYGDTF,TGTGCCAGCAGCGTAGGGACAGGGCCTAACTATGGCGACACCTTC
TRBV7-9,-,TRBJ2-1,TRBD2,CASSLLPTSGRENEQFF,TGTGCCAGCAGCTTATTACCGACTAGCGGGAGAGAGAATGAGCAGTTCTTC
TRBV5-6,many,TRBJ2-7,-,CASSITTAGTYEQYF,TGTGCCAGCAGCATTACGACGGCAGGGACCTACGAGCAGTACTTC
TRBV20-1,many,TRBJ2-3,TRBD2,CSARAGETFTDTQYF,TGCAGTGCAAGAGCGGGGGAAACTTTCACAGATACGCAGTATTTT
TRBV7-9,many,TRBJ2-5,-,CASSFGQGGGETQYF,TGTGCCAGCAGCTTTGGCCAGGGAGGTGGGGAGACCCAGTACTTC
TRBV7-2,many,TRBJ2-3,-,CASSLPLVPQYF,TGTGCCAGCAGTCTCCCCCTAGTCCCGCAGTATTTT
TRBV3-1,many,TRBJ1-5,TRBD1,CASSYGTGGYSNQPQHF,TGTGCCAGCAGCTACGGGACAGGGGGTTATAGCAATCAGCCCCAGCATTTT
TRBV6-5,many,TRBJ2-4,-,CSSGIGQNIQYF,TGTTCCAGCGGCATAGGGCAAAACATTCAGTACTTC
TRBV5-5,many,TRBJ2-7,-,CASSSSAHGYYEQYF,TGTGCCAGCAGCTCCTCAGCCCACGGCTACTACGAGCAGTACTTC
TRBV28,many,TRBJ2-5,-,CASSSPGASGTQYF,TGTGCCAGCAGTTCTCCGGGAGCAAGTGGGACCCAGTACTTC
TRBV4-1,many,TRBJ2-7,-,CASSQGTATTYEQYF,TGCGCCAGCAGCCAAGGGACAGCCACTACCTACGAGCAGTACTTC
TRBV5-1,many,TRBJ2-3,TRBD2,CASSLGLASTDTQYF,TGCGCCAGCAGCCTCGGACTAGCGAGCACAGATACGCAGTATTTT
TRBV7-9,many,TRBJ2-1,-,CASSARDSYNEQFF,TGTGCCAGCAGCGCGAGGGATTCATACAATGAGCAGTTCTTC
TRBV6-2/TRBV6-3,many,TRBJ2-1,-,CASSYGGEQFF,TGTGCCAGCAGTTACGGAGGTGAGCAGTTCTTC
TRBV5-1,many,TRBJ2-1,-,CASSLGQGGNEQFF,TGCGCCAGCAGCTTGGGGCAGGGGGGCAATGAGCAGTTCTTC
TRBV9,few,TRBJ1-1,-,CASSTGGGAEAFF,TGTGCCAGCTCCACCGGGGGGGGGGCTGAAGCTTTCTTT
TRBV7-2,many,TRBJ1-5,-,CASSLVSLNQPQHF,TGTGCCAGCAGCTTAGTCTCCCTCAATCAGCCCCAGCATTTT
TRBV10-2,few,TRBJ2-2,-,CASTKSRPDTGELFF,TGCGCCAGCACCAAGAGCCGGCCCGACACCGGGGAGCTGTTTTTT
TRBV7-7,many,TRBJ2-3,TRBD2,CASSPLAGGPPSDTQYF,TGTGCTAGCAGCCCCCTGGCGGGGGGGCCTCCTTCAGATACGCAGTATTTT
TRBV14,-,TRBJ2-5,-,CAISPGLGQETQYF,TGTGCCATCAGCCCAGGACTCGGCCAAGAGACCCAGTACTTC
TRBV5-1,many,TRBJ1-5,-,CASSLGGNSNQPQHF,TGCGCCAGCAGCTTGGGCGGAAATAGCAATCAGCCCCAGCATTTT
TRBV6-1,many,TRBJ2-2,TRBD2,CASSEPGLVGVGELFF,TGTGCCAGCAGTGAACCGGGACTAGTGGGGGTCGGGGAGCTGTTTTTT
TRBV18,many,TRBJ1-4,-,CASSPSRATNEKLFF,TGTGCCAGCTCACCCTCGAGGGCAACTAATGAAAAACTGTTTTTT
TRBV30,few,TRBJ2-7,-,CAWSVGYEQYF,TGTGCCTGGAGTGTGGGCTACGAGCAGTACTTC
TRBV5-1,many,TRBJ2-3,-,CASSLVTSGQGQYF,TGCGCCAGCAGCTTGGTGACTAGCGGACAGGGGCAGTATTTT
TRBV7-2,many,TRBJ1-6,-,CASSLGVRVNSPLHF,TGTGCCAGCAGCTTAGGTGTCAGGGTGAACTCACCCCTCCACTTT
TRBV5-1,many,TRBJ2-2,-,CASSRLTNTGELFF,TGCGCCAGCAGCAGACTAACGAACACCGGGGAGCTGTTTTTT
TRBV6-2/TRBV6-3,many,TRBJ1-3,-,CASSYAEIGNTIYF,TGTGCCAGCAGTTACGCGGAAATTGGAAACACCATATATTTT
TRBV6-5,many,TRBJ1-1,TRBD1,CASRRQGADTEAFF,TGTGCCAGCAGGAGGCAGGGGGCTGACACTGAAGCTTTCTTT
TRBV19,many,TRBJ2-3,-,CASTTRAGYTDTQYF,TGTGCCAGTACGACTCGGGCGGGGTACACAGATACGCAGTATTTT
TRBV27,once,TRBJ2-3,TRBD2,CASSRIGGRGPDTQYF,TGTGCCAGCAGTAGAATCGGCGGGAGAGGACCAGATACGCAGTATTTT
TRBV21-1,many,TRBJ1-5,-,CASSKKRGGCNQPQHF,TGTGCCAGCAGCAAAAAAAGGGGGGGTTGCAATCAGCCCCAGCATTTT
TRBV7-8,many,TRBJ2-7,-,CASSLVRGEQYF,TGTGCCAGCAGCTTAGTGAGGGGCGAGCAGTACTTC
TRBV5-1,many,TRBJ2-1,-,CASNYLGNEQFF,TGCGCCAGCAACTATTTGGGAAATGAGCAGTTCTTC
TRBV5-1,many,TRBJ2-2,TRBD2,CASSSGLAGAPGELFF,TGCGCCAGCAGCTCGGGACTAGCGGGAGCCCCCGGGGAGCTGTTTTTT
TRBV3-1,many,TRBJ2-7,-,CASSFSGGRSYEQYF,TGTGCCAGCAGCTTTTCTGGGGGGCGCTCCTACGAGCAGTACTTC
TRBV7-6,many,TRBJ2-3,TRBD1,CASSSTGAPSTDTQYF,TGTGCCAGCAGCTCAACAGGGGCCCCCAGCACAGATACGCAGTATTTT
TRBV5-1,many,TRBJ2-3,-,CASSPGAWADTQYF,TGCGCCAGCAGCCCGGGGGCGTGGGCAGATACGCAGTATTTT
TRBV6-2/TRBV6-3,many,TRBJ1-1,TRBD1,CASSTTGDAWDTEAFF,TGTGCCAGCAGCACGACAGGGGACGCTTGGGACACTGAAGCTTTCTTT
TRBV14,many,TRBJ2-1,TRBD2,CASSQVRLAKYNEQFF,TGTGCCAGCAGCCAAGTAAGACTAGCGAAATACAATGAGCAGTTCTTC
TRBV6-5,many,TRBJ2-3,TRBD1,CASSPGTGVSTDTQYF,TGTGCCAGCAGTCCCGGGACAGGGGTTAGCACAGATACGCAGTATTTT
TRBV18,many,TRBJ2-5,-,CASSLRDVQETQYF,TGTGCCAGCTCCCTCAGGGACGTCCAAGAGACCCAGTACTTC
TRBV29-1,many,TRBJ2-2,-,CSVVVGEGSAGELFF,TGCAGCGTTGTGGTAGGAGAGGGATCTGCCGGGGAGCTGTTTTTT
TRBV7-2,many,TRBJ1-5,-,CASSLSSAGLSNQPQHF,TGTGCCAGCAGCTTATCGTCGGCGGGGCTTAGCAATCAGCCCCAGCATTTT
TRBV15,many,TRBJ2-7,TRBD1,CATSRENRGLGEQYF,TGTGCCACCAGCAGAGAAAACAGGGGTTTAGGCGAGCAGTACTTC
TRBV7-2,-,TRBJ2-6,-,CASSSGSSGADVLTF,TGTGCCAGCAGCTCGGGGAGCTCTGGGGCCGACGTCCTGACTTTC
TRBV5-1,many,TRBJ2-2,-,CASRKDTGELFF,TGCGCCAGCAGGAAGGACACCGGGGAGCTGTTTTTT
TRBV20-1,many,TRBJ2-6,-,CSARRQGGANVLTF,TGCAGTGCTAGACGCCAGGGTGGGGCCAACGTCCTGACTTTC
TRBV29-1,many,TRBJ1-2,-,CSVEEDSTNYGYTF,TGCAGCGTTGAGGAGGACAGTACTAACTATGGCTACACCTTC
TRBV6-5,many,TRBJ2-3,-,CASSYLREPGTDTQYF,TGTGCCAGCAGTTACCTTCGAGAGCCAGGGACAGATACGCAGTATTTT